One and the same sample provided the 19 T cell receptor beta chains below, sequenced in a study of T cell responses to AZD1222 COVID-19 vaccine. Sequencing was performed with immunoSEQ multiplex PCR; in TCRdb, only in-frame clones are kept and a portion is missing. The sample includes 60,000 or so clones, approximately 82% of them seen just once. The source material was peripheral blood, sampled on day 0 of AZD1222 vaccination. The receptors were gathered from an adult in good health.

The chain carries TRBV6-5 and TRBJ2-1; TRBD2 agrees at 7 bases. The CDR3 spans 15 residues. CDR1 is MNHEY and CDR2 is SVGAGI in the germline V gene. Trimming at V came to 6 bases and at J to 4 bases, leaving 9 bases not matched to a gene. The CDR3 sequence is CASSRSGAVYNEQFF. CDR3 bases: TGTGCCAGCAGCCGCAGCGGGGCCGTTTACAATGAGCAGTTCTTC.

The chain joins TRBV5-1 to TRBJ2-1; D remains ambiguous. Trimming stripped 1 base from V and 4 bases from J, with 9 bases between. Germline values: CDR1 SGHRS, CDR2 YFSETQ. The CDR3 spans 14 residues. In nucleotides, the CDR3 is TGCGCCAGCAGCTTGCAACAAGTTTACAATGAGCAGTTCTTC. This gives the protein CASSLQQVYNEQFF.

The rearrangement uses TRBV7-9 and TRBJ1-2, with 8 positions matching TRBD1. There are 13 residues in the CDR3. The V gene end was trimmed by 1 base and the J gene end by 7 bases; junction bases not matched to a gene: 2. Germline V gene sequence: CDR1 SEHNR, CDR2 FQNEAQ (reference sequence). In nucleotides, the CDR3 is TGTGCCAGCAGCTTAGAGACAGGGGTTGGCTACACCTTC. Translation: CASSLETGVGYTF.

DNA for the CDR3: TGTGCCAGCAGTCCGGGACAGGTGTACGAGCAGTACTTC. It encodes CASSPGQVYEQYF. V is TRBV6-1 and J is TRBJ2-7; 8 positions agree with TRBD1. This CDR3 has 13 amino acids. Germline V gives CDR1 MNHNS, CDR2 SASEGT. V trimming: 5 bases; J trimming: 4 bases; junction bases outside the gene matches: 4.

CDR3 DNA: TGTGCCAGCAGCTTGGGAGGGGATACGCAGTATTTT. Translation gives CASSLGGDTQYF. The chain joins TRBV5-6 to TRBJ2-3; a possible D gene is TRBD2 (5 bases). The ends were cut back, 0 bases at V and 6 bases at J, with 5 bases in the middle. This CDR3 has 12 residues. CDR1 and CDR2 (germline): SGHDT, YYEEEE.

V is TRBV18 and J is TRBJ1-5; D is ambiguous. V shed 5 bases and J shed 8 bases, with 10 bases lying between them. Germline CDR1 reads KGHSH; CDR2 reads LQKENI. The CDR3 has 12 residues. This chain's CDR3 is CASSGLGEPQHF. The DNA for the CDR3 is TGTGCCAGCTCAGGGTTAGGTGAGCCCCAGCATTTT.

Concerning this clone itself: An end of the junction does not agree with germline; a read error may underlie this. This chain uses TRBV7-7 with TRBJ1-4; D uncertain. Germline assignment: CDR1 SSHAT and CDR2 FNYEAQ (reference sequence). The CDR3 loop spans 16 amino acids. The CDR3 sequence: CASSLGSGTTNEKLFF. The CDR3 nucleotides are TGTGCTAGCAGCTTAGGTAGTGGGACAACTAATGAAAAACTGTTTTTT.

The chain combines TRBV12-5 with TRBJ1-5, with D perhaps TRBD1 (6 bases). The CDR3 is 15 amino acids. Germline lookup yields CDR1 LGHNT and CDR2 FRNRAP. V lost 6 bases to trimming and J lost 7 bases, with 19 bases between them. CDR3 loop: CASGKGGGLEQPQHF. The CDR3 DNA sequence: TGTGCTAGTGGAAAAGGGGGGGGTTTGGAACAGCCCCAGCATTTT.

CDR3 sequence (DNA): TGCGCCAGCAGCAGGACTAGCGGGAGAGAAGAGACCCAGTACTTC. This encodes CASSRTSGREETQYF. The V and J genes are TRBV5-1 and TRBJ2-5; 13 nucleotides align to TRBD2. V trimming: 4 bases; J trimming: 3 bases; junction bases outside the gene matches: 3. Germline-derived CDR1 and CDR2 are SGHRS and YFSETQ. The CDR3 is 15 residues long.

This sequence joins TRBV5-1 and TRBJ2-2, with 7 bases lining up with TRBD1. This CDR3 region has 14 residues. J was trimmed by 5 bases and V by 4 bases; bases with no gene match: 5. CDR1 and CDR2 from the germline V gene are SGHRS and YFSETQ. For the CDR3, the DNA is TGCGCCAGCAGCCTCGACAGGGCGACCGGGGAGCTGTTTTTT. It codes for CASSLDRATGELFF.

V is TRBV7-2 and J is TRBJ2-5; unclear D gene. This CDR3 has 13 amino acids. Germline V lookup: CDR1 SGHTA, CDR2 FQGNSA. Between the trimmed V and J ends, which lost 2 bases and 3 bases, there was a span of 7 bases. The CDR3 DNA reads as TGTGCCAGCAGCTTAAATAGGGAAGAGACCCAGTACTTC. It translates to CASSLNREETQYF.

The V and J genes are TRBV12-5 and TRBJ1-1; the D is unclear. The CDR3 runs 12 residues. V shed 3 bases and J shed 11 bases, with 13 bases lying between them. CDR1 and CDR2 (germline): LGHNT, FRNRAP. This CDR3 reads CASGFGQDRAFF. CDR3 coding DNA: TGTGCTAGTGGTTTTGGTCAAGATAGGGCTTTCTTT.

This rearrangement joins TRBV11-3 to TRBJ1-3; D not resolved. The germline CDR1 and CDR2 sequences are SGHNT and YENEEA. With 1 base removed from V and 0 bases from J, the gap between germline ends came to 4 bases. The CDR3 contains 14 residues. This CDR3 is CASSLVRSGNTIYF. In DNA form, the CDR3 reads TGTGCCAGCAGCTTAGTCCGCTCTGGAAACACCATATATTTT.

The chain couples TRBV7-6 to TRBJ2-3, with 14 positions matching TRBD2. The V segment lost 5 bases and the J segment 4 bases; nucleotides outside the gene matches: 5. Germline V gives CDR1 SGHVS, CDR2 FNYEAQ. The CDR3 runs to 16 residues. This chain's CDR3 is CASSPETSGRADTQYF. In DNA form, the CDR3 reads TGTGCCAGCAGCCCCGAGACTAGCGGGAGGGCAGATACGCAGTATTTT.

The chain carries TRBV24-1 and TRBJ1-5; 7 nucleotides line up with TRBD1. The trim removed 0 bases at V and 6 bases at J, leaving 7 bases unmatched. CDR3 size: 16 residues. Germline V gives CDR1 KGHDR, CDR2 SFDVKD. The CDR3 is CATSDLLRQGLQPQHF. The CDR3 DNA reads TGTGCCACCAGTGATTTGCTTCGACAGGGACTTCAGCCCCAGCATTTT.

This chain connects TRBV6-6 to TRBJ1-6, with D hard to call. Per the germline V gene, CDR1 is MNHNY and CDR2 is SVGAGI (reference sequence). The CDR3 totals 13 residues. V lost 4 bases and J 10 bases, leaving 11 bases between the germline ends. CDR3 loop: CASSFGSGSPLHF. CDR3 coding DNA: TGTGCCAGCAGTTTCGGCAGCGGATCACCCCTCCACTTT.

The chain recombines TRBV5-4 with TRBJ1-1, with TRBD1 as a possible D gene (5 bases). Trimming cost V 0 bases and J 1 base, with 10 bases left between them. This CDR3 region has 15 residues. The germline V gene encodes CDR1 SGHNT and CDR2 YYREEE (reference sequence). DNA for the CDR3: TGTGCCAGCAGCTTGGGAGGGGCGAAGAACACTGAAGCTTTCTTT. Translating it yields CASSLGGAKNTEAFF.

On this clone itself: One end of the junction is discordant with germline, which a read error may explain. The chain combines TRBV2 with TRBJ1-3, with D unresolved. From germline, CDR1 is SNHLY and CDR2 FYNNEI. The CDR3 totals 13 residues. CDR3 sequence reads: CASSRTPGNTIYF. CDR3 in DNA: TGTGCCAGCAGTAGGACTCCTGGGAACACCATATATTTT.

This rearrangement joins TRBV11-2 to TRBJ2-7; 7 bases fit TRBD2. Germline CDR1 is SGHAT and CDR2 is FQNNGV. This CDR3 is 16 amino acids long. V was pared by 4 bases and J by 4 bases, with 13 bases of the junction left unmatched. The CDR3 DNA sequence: TGTGCCAGCAGCTCCCTGGTCGCTAGCGGAGATTACGAGCAGTACTTC. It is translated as CASSSLVASGDYEQYF. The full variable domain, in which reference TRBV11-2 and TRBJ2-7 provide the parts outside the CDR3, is EAGVAQSPRYKIIEKRQSVAFWCNPISGHATLYWYQQILGQGPKLLIQFQNNGVVDDSQLPKDRFSAERLKGVDSTLKIQPAKLEDSAVYLCASSSLVASGDYEQYFGPGTRLTVT.